The rows below give T cell receptor beta chains drawn from one sample of a study of CD8+ T cells in alopecia areata. Sequencing was performed with immunoSEQ multiplex PCR; in TCRdb, only in-frame clones are kept and a portion is missing. Of 110,000 to 150,000 clones listed, approximately 65% are singletons. Material for sequencing was CD8+ T cells sorted from blood. The source of these receptors is a human donor in good health. CDR3s include the opening cysteine and the closing phenylalanine or tryptophan. A D gene is named only where the DNA matches it firmly. Part of the rows lack a size; the others show once, few, many or a class for expanded clones.

size: -; V: TRBV29-1; J: TRBJ2-1; D: -; DNA: TGCAGCGTTGAACCCGGCTACAATGAGCAGTTCTTC; CDR3: CSVEPGYNEQFF
size: once; V: TRBV9; J: TRBJ2-2; D: TRBD2; DNA: TGTGCCAGCAGCGTATCTACAAGCGGGACTTTAACCGGGGAGCTGTTTTTT; CDR3: CASSVSTSGTLTGELFF
size: -; V: TRBV11-2; J: TRBJ1-2; D: -; DNA: TGTGCCAGCAGCTTAGTAGGGGACACTGTATATGGCTACACCTTC; CDR3: CASSLVGDTVYGYTF
size: few; V: TRBV10-2; J: TRBJ2-3; D: TRBD1; DNA: TGCGCCAGCACCGGGACAGGGGTAACAGATACGCAGTATTTT; CDR3: CASTGTGVTDTQYF
size: -; V: TRBV29-1; J: TRBJ2-5; D: -; DNA: TGCAGCGTTGTTTGGGGGGCCCAAGAGACCCAGTACTTC; CDR3: CSVVWGAQETQYF
size: once; V: TRBV9; J: TRBJ2-7; D: -; DNA: TGTGCCAGCAGCCCGGACGGAGTCCAATCCGAGCAGTACTTC; CDR3: CASSPDGVQSEQYF
size: -; V: TRBV13; J: TRBJ1-2; D: -; DNA: TGTGCCAGCAGCTTAGGAGCCAGTAACTATGGCTACACCTTC; CDR3: CASSLGASNYGYTF
size: -; V: TRBV7-9; J: TRBJ2-1; D: -; DNA: TGTGCCAGCAGCTCTACCGGGGACAATGAGCAGTTCTTC; CDR3: CASSSTGDNEQFF
size: once; V: TRBV9; J: TRBJ1-2; D: TRBD1; DNA: TGTGCCAGCAGCGCGAAAACAGGGGGCGCGGACTATGGCTACACCTTC; CDR3: CASSAKTGGADYGYTF
size: -; V: TRBV27; J: TRBJ1-2; D: -; DNA: TGTGCCAGACAGGGAAACTATGGCTACACCTTC; CDR3: CARQGNYGYTF
size: -; V: TRBV25-1; J: TRBJ2-5; D: -; DNA: TGTGCCAGCAGTGAATTCGGGGGAGAGGAGACCCAGTACTTC; CDR3: CASSEFGGEETQYF
size: -; V: TRBV18; J: TRBJ2-1; D: TRBD2; DNA: TGTGCCAGCTCACCACCGCTCGGTAGCGGGAGGGTCAATGAGCAGTTCTTC; CDR3: CASSPPLGSGRVNEQFF
size: -; V: TRBV6-5; J: TRBJ1-2; D: -; DNA: TGTGCCAGCAGCGGGACGGACTATGGCTACACCTTC; CDR3: CASSGTDYGYTF
size: -; V: TRBV6-6; J: TRBJ2-5; D: -; DNA: TGTGCCAGCAGTCCAATAGCGCAACAAGAGACCCAGTACTTC; CDR3: CASSPIAQQETQYF
size: -; V: TRBV11-2; J: TRBJ2-5; D: -; DNA: TGTGCCAGCAGCTTGTATCTGGGACAAGAGACCCAGTACTTC; CDR3: CASSLYLGQETQYF
size: few; V: TRBV29-1; J: TRBJ1-1; D: -; DNA: TGCAGCGTCGTAGTCGCTGAAGCTTTCTTT; CDR3: CSVVVAEAFF
size: few; V: TRBV5-1; J: TRBJ1-3; D: -; DNA: TGCGCCAGCAGCTTGGGTCTTAACTCTGGAAACACCATATATTTT; CDR3: CASSLGLNSGNTIYF
size: -; V: TRBV2; J: TRBJ2-1; D: -; DNA: TGTGCCAGCACCACCACAGTATACAATGAGCAGTTCTTC; CDR3: CASTTTVYNEQFF
size: -; V: TRBV5-6; J: TRBJ2-7; D: -; DNA: TGTGCCAGCAGCTTGTCACCATCCTACGAGCAGTACTTC; CDR3: CASSLSPSYEQYF
size: -; V: TRBV11-2; J: TRBJ2-1; D: -; DNA: TGTGCCAGTGGGGGTTTCGAGCAGTTCTTC; CDR3: CASGGFEQFF
size: -; V: TRBV10-2; J: TRBJ2-1; D: TRBD2; DNA: TGCGCCACCACGGGAGGGTCCTACAATGAGCAGTTCTTC; CDR3: CATTGGSYNEQFF
size: few; V: TRBV28; J: TRBJ2-1; D: -; DNA: TGTGCCAGCACCGGACGAAACCGAGAGCAGTTCTTC; CDR3: CASTGRNREQFF
size: -; V: TRBV27; J: TRBJ2-7; D: -; DNA: TGTGCCAGCAGTTTACTTGGGGGGACTGCCTACTACGAGCAGTACTTC; CDR3: CASSLLGGTAYYEQYF
size: few; V: TRBV13; J: TRBJ2-1; D: TRBD1; DNA: TGTGCCAGCAGCACGACAGGGTATGAGCAGTTCTTC; CDR3: CASSTTGYEQFF
size: -; V: TRBV29-1; J: TRBJ2-7; D: TRBD1; DNA: TGCAGCGCCGGGCCTCGACAGGGCCTCTCCTACGAGCAGTACTTC; CDR3: CSAGPRQGLSYEQYF
size: -; V: TRBV13; J: TRBJ2-7; D: TRBD1; DNA: TGTGCCAGCAGCGCCGGACAGGGGACCTACGAGCAGTACTTC; CDR3: CASSAGQGTYEQYF
size: -; V: TRBV25-1; J: TRBJ2-3; D: -; DNA: TGTGCCAGCAGTCCGGCAGCAGATACGCAGTATTTT; CDR3: CASSPAADTQYF
size: -; V: TRBV7-9; J: TRBJ2-2; D: -; DNA: TGTGCCAGCACCTTAACCGGGGAGCTGTTTTTT; CDR3: CASTLTGELFF
size: -; V: TRBV5-4; J: TRBJ2-7; D: -; DNA: TGTGCCAGCAGCCTCTGGAGTGGATCCTACGAGCAGTACTTC; CDR3: CASSLWSGSYEQYF
size: -; V: TRBV10-2; J: TRBJ2-4; D: -; DNA: TGCGCCAGCAGTGTACACTATTTAGCCAAAAACATTCAGTACTTC; CDR3: CASSVHYLAKNIQYF
size: few; V: TRBV29-1; J: TRBJ2-5; D: -; DNA: TGCAGCGTTGACGGGCGGGAGACCCAGTACTTC; CDR3: CSVDGRETQYF
size: -; V: TRBV29-1; J: TRBJ1-1; D: -; DNA: TGCAGCGTTGAAGAAGATGGCTGGGAAGCTTTCTTT; CDR3: CSVEEDGWEAFF
size: few; V: TRBV15; J: TRBJ2-3; D: -; DNA: TGTGCCACCAGCCGTTCTTGGGGGTCTAGCACAGATACGCAGTATTTT; CDR3: CATSRSWGSSTDTQYF